Listed here are 10 T cell receptor beta chains from one sample, sequenced in a study of identical twins (dated by TCRdb to 2015 to 2016). Libraries were built with 5' RACE. The instrument was an Illumina HiSeq 2000. Starting from the raw public reads, TCRdb applied fastp trimming at Q25, assembled clones with MiXCR and retained in-frame beta chains. CDR3 protein duplicates are merged, each entry listing the most common genes and DNA. The table for this sample lists roughly 250,000 distinct CDR3 sequences; around 6.6% of them were counted only once. Together, the top ten hold approximately 3.6% of the sample. The data also belong to a second study, concerning yellow fever vaccine responses in identical twins.

The sample comprised memory (CD45RO+) T cells sorted from blood. This specimen's cell subset or site label, interpreted: CD45RO+ enriched T cells. Receptors originate from a woman aged 18-29 years in good health.

The table lists this clonotype with many counts. The rearrangement links TRBV28 to TRBJ1-1; tentatively, D is TRBD1 (6 bases). V was pared by 6 bases and J by 4 bases, with 12 bases between. The CDR3 loop spans 13 amino acids. CDR1 is MDHEN and CDR2 is SYDVKM in the germline V gene. For the CDR3, the DNA is TGTGCCAGCAGCCGCGGGGGGCTCACTGAAGCTTTCTTT. It translates to CASSRGGLTEAFF.

This clonotype came up a few times. The V and J genes are TRBV24-1 and TRBJ2-1; 9 nucleotides align to TRBD1. The CDR3 totals 17 residues. Germline CDR1 KGHDR, CDR2 SFDVKD. The J segment lost 8 bases and the V segment lost 2 bases, leaving 12 bases of the junction unmatched. The CDR3 DNA follows: TGTGCCACCAGTGATTCCCCAGGGACAGGGAATAACTATGAGCAGTTCTTC. Protein sequence: CATSDSPGTGNNYEQFF.

In its sample, this clonotype was seen a few times. The J gene is TRBJ2-7, the V gene TRBV20-1, with 10 positions matching TRBD2. The CDR3 runs to 16 residues. Per the germline V gene, CDR1 is DFQATT and CDR2 is SNEGSKA (reference sequence). The ends lost 6 bases at V and 2 bases at J; junction bases unmatched: 13. The CDR3 DNA is TGCAGTGCGAACCCCGGTCTAGCGGGAGTCACCTACGAGCAGTACTTC. As protein: CSANPGLAGVTYEQYF.

The V gene is TRBV5-1, the J gene TRBJ1-2; D remains unclear. V dropped 4 bases and J dropped 7 bases, with 14 bases sitting between them. CDR3 size: 13 residues. Looked up from germline, CDR1 is SGHRS and CDR2 is YFSETQ. CDR3 coding DNA: TGCGCCAGCAGCCCGGGCTCCTCACCTGGCTACACCTTC. Residues: CASSPGSSPGYTF.

Only a few counts were recorded for this clonotype. The J gene is TRBJ2-1, the V gene TRBV28; 10 nucleotides agree with TRBD1. V lost 6 bases to trimming and J lost 8 bases; unmatched junction nucleotides: 10. The V gene's germline CDR1 is MDHEN and CDR2 SYDVKM. The CDR3 spans 15 residues. As DNA, the CDR3 is TGTGCCAGCAGCCAGGGACAGGGGAGGTCGGATGAGCAGTTCTTC. This translates into CASSQGQGRSDEQFF.

This clonotype was seen a handful of times. The CDR3 reads CASSSYKGETQYF. The CDR3 DNA sequence: TGTGCCAGCAGCTCCTATAAGGGGGAGACCCAGTACTTC. The chain employs TRBV7-6 and TRBJ2-5; D might be TRBD1 (5 bases). The CDR3 extends over 13 amino acids. The V gene's germline CDR1 is SGHVS and CDR2 FNYEAQ. Trimming stripped 4 bases from V and 5 bases from J, with 11 bases between.

The rearrangement links TRBV20-1 to TRBJ2-7; TRBD1 matches at 8 bases. V dropped 3 bases and J dropped 7; count of bases not matched to a gene: 11. Germline assignment: CDR1 DFQATT and CDR2 SNEGSKA (reference sequence). The CDR3 runs to 14 residues. The CDR3 DNA sequence: TGCAGTGCTAGTCAGGGGGCCAGGGGCGGGGAGCAGTACGTC. Translation: CSASQGARGGEQYV.

There are a few counts of this clonotype. The CDR3 sequence is CASSARDRPQHF. The CDR3 bases are TGTGCCAGCAGTGCCCGAGATCGTCCCCAGCATTTT. This chain links TRBV2 with TRBJ1-5; D is ambiguous. V dropped 4 bases and J dropped 10 bases, with 11 bases sitting between them. CDR3 size: 12 residues. Germline lookup yields CDR1 SNHLY and CDR2 FYNNEI.

This chain joins TRBV4-1 and TRBJ1-4; 9 nucleotides match TRBD1. The CDR3 loop spans 16 amino acids. The germline gives CDR1 MGHRA, CDR2 YSYEKL. Unmatched junction bases numbered 6, after V lost 3 bases and J lost 4 bases. The CDR3 bases are TGCGCCAGCAGCCAGAAGACAGGGGGTAGTAATGAAAAACTGTTTTTT. This codes for CASSQKTGGSNEKLFF.

The J gene is TRBJ2-5, the V gene TRBV5-4; 8 nucleotides line up with TRBD2. Germline lookup yields CDR1 SGHNT and CDR2 YYREEE (reference sequence). The CDR3 is 16 amino acids. J gave up 5 bases and V 1 base, and 10 bases lay outside the gene matches. The CDR3 protein is CASSLQAGALSETQYF. The CDR3 DNA reads as TGTGCCAGCAGCTTGCAAGCGGGAGCCCTCAGTGAGACCCAGTACTTC.